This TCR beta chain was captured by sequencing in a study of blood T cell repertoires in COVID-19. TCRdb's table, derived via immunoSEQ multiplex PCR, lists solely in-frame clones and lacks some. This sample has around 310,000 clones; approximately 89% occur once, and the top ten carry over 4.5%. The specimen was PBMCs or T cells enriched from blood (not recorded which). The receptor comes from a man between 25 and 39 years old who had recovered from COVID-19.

The CDR3 DNA reads as TGTGCCTGGAACTACGGGACAGGCAATCAGCCCCAGCATTTT. It yields the protein CAWNYGTGNQPQHF. V usage is TRBV30 and J usage is TRBJ1-5; 7 bases are a match to TRBD1. Trimming cost V 4 bases and J 2 bases; bases outside gene matches: 5. Germline V gene lookup returns CDR1 GTSNPN and CDR2 SVGIG (reference sequence). CDR3 size: 14 residues.